The 2 T cell receptor beta chains in this list originate from one sample, sequenced in a study of OX40 agonist ivuxolimab in advanced cancers. Libraries were prepared by immunoSEQ multiplex PCR; TCRdb keeps only in-frame clonotypes and omits some of them. The table has roughly 45,000 clones, about 90% seen once. The sequences come from CD4+ or CD8+ T cells sorted from blood, collected in a trial of the OX40 agonist ivuxolimab. These receptors all stem from an adult with an advanced solid tumor such as melanoma, head and neck, liver or kidney cancer.

This clone was counted a few times. The chain is built from TRBV18 and TRBJ2-7, with 8 bases aligning to TRBD1. This CDR3 spans 14 amino acids. V shed 4 bases and J 5 bases; nucleotides not matched to a gene: 7. The germline gives CDR1 KGHSH, CDR2 LQKENI. The CDR3 reads CASSQQQGDDEQYF. As DNA, the CDR3 is TGTGCCAGCTCACAACAACAGGGGGACGACGAGCAGTACTTC.

A few counts support this clone. The chain carries TRBV6-6 and TRBJ2-1; D is possibly TRBD2 (6 bases). Germline CDR1 reads MNHNY; CDR2 reads SVGAGI (reference sequence). The germline V and J ends were trimmed by 6 bases and 0 bases, with 12 bases remaining between them. CDR3 length equals 15 residues. The CDR3 region has the DNA TGTGCCAGCAGCCCGGGACTCGGCTCCTACAATGAGCAGTTCTTC. It specifies CASSPGLGSYNEQFF.